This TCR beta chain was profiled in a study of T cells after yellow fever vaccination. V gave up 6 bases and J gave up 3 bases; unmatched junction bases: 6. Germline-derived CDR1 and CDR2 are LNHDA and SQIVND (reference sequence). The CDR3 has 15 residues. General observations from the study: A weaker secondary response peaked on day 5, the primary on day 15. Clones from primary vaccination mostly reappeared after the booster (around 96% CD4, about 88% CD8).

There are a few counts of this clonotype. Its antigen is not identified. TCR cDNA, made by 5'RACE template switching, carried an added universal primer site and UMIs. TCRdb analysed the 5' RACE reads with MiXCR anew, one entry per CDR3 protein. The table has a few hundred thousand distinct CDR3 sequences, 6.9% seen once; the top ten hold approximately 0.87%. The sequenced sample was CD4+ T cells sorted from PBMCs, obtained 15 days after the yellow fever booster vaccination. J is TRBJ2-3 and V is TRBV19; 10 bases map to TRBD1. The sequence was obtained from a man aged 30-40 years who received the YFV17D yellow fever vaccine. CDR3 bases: TGTGCCAGTAGCCGACGGGACAGGGGAACAGATACGCAGTATTTT. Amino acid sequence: CASSRRDRGTDTQYF. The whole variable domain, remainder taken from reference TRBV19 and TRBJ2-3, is DGGITQSPKYLFRKEGQNVTLSCEQNLNHDAMYWYRQDPGQGLRLIYYSQIVNDFQKGDIAEGYSVSREKKESFPLTVTSAQKNPTAFYLCASSRRDRGTDTQYFGPGTRLTVL.